The 30 T cell receptor beta chains presented below share a single source sample, sequenced in a study of long-term antiretroviral therapy in people with HIV. immunoSEQ v3.0 was run at survey level. Method: immunoSEQ multiplex PCR; TCRdb's copy keeps in-frame clones and lacks some. The sample lists approximately 30,000 clones; over 80% were seen once. Material: unsorted PBMCs, obtained 2.8 years after starting antiretroviral therapy. These receptor sequences come from a man younger than 45 with HIV.

This clone was detected a few times. The chain recombines TRBV28 with TRBJ1-5; D might be TRBD1 (5 bases). Per the germline V gene, CDR1 is MDHEN and CDR2 is SYDVKM. This CDR3 region has 14 residues. V was clipped by 6 bases and J by 2 bases, with 11 bases between them. The CDR3 DNA sequence: TGTGCCAGCAGGTCTGACAGCCGCAATCAGCCCCAGCATTTT. It codes for CASRSDSRNQPQHF.

V is TRBV30 and J is TRBJ1-3; 11 positions agree with TRBD1. J gave up 2 bases and V 3 bases, and 0 bases lay outside the gene matches. CDR1 and CDR2 (germline): GTSNPN, SVGIG (reference sequence). The CDR3 sequence is 14 residues long. The CDR3: CAWRGQGAGNTIYF. In DNA form, the CDR3 reads TGTGCCTGGAGGGGACAGGGGGCTGGAAACACCATATATTTT.

This clone appeared a single time. The chain joins TRBV14 to TRBJ1-6; perhaps TRBD1 as D (5 bases). V was trimmed by 0 bases and J by 13 bases, leaving 10 bases between them. The CDR3 is 13 amino acids. Per the germline V gene, CDR1 is SGHDN and CDR2 is FVKESK. For the CDR3, the DNA is TGTGCCAGCAGCCAAGAAAACAGGATTCCCCTCCACTTT. It translates to CASSQENRIPLHF. The whole variable domain, remainder taken from reference TRBV14 and TRBJ1-6, is EAGVTQFPSHSVIEKGQTVTLRCDPISGHDNLYWYRRVMGKEIKFLLHFVKESKQDESGMPNNRFLAERTGGTYSTLKVQPAELEDSGVYFCASSQENRIPLHFGNGTRLTVT.

This clone came up a few times. CDR3 region: CASSADSSSSYEQYF. Here the CDR3 DNA reads TGTGCCAGCAGCGCAGACTCGTCGAGCTCCTACGAGCAGTACTTC. The rearrangement joins TRBV7-8 to TRBJ2-7, with D hard to call. Trimming took 5 bases from V and 0 from J, leaving 14 bases between them. Germline-derived CDR1 and CDR2 are SGHVS and FQNEAQ. This CDR3 is built from 15 residues.

The genes are TRBV5-1 and TRBJ2-5, with 9 bases lining up with TRBD2. Germline V CDR1 and CDR2: SGHRS, YFSETQ. The V and J ends lost 4 bases and 1 base, in that order; junction bases with no gene match: 20. The CDR3 loop spans 20 amino acids. The CDR3 region is CASSLYFSGGSSPTQETQYF. The CDR3 nucleotides are TGCGCCAGCAGCCTCTACTTTAGCGGGGGATCCTCCCCCACCCAAGAGACCCAGTACTTC.

The V and J genes are TRBV27 and TRBJ2-2; D is perhaps TRBD2 (5 bases). In germline, CDR1 is MNHEY, CDR2 SMNVEV (reference sequence). Trimming pared 5 bases from V and 5 bases from J, leaving 18 bases between. There are 16 residues in the CDR3. The CDR3 DNA follows: TGTGCCAGCAGTCCCATGGCGGGTCTTGGGACCGGGGAGCTGTTTTTT. It specifies CASSPMAGLGTGELFF.

In this sample, this clone turned up a few times. V usage is TRBV5-1 and J usage is TRBJ2-7, with 8 bases lining up with TRBD1. J was trimmed by 3 bases and V by 4 bases; bases with no gene match: 6. This CDR3 has 14 amino acids. The germline V gene has CDR1 SGHRS and CDR2 YFSETQ. CDR3 region: CASSVGTGLYEQYF. The CDR3 DNA follows: TGCGCCAGCAGCGTCGGGACAGGTCTCTACGAGCAGTACTTC.

The rearrangement joins TRBV28 to TRBJ2-2; TRBD1 might be the D (5 bases). Germline V CDR1 and CDR2: MDHEN, SYDVKM. Trimming removed 7 bases from V and 0 bases from J, with 12 bases in between. The CDR3 consists of 15 residues. CDR3 residues: CASTGPATNTGELFF. The CDR3 DNA reads as TGTGCCAGCACAGGGCCCGCGACGAACACCGGGGAGCTGTTTTTT.

The CDR3 nucleotides are TGTGCCAGCAGCGTAGCTACCCGAGGGGGGGAGGGCCGATCTGAGCAGTTCTTC. It is translated as CASSVATRGGEGRSEQFF. The chain combines TRBV9 with TRBJ2-1; D possibly corresponds to TRBD2 (7 bases). Trimming removed 0 bases at V and 9 bases at J, with 25 bases between. The CDR3 has 18 residues. Germline CDR1 reads SGDLS; CDR2 reads YYNGEE.

J is TRBJ1-5 and V is TRBV7-2; TRBD1 might be the D (5 bases). CDR3 length equals 14 residues. Between the trimmed V and J ends, which lost 2 bases and 7 bases, there was a span of 12 bases. The germline V gene encodes CDR1 SGHTA and CDR2 FQGNSA. This CDR3 is CASSLRGRDQPQHF. The CDR3 DNA follows: TGTGCCAGCAGCTTAAGGGGCAGGGACCAGCCCCAGCATTTT.

The CDR3 sequence is CASSLLSGSYNEQFF. CDR3 DNA: TGCGCCAGCAGCTTGCTTAGCGGATCCTACAATGAGCAGTTCTTC. The chain carries TRBV5-1 and TRBJ2-1, with D tentatively TRBD2 (6 bases). Germline V gene sequence: CDR1 SGHRS, CDR2 YFSETQ. V was shortened by 1 base and J by 1 base, with 9 bases between the two germline ends. The CDR3 has 15 amino acids.

The V gene is TRBV5-1, the J gene TRBJ2-1; 8 positions match TRBD2. The V segment lost 0 bases and the J segment 4 bases; nucleotides outside the gene matches: 6. The V gene's germline CDR1 is SGHRS and CDR2 YFSETQ. The CDR3 loop spans 16 amino acids. The CDR3 nucleotides read TGCGCCAGCAGCTTGGGGTTAGCGGGACCTTACAATGAGCAGTTCTTC. Amino acid sequence: CASSLGLAGPYNEQFF. The whole variable domain, remainder taken from reference TRBV5-1 and TRBJ2-1, is KAGVTQTPRYLIKTRGQQVTLSCSPISGHRSVSWYQQTPGQGLQFLFEYFSETQRNKGNFPGRFSGRQFSNSRSEMNVSTLELGDSALYLCASSLGLAGPYNEQFFGPGTRLTVL.

The chain employs TRBV11-2 and TRBJ2-3; possible D gene TRBD2, 5 bases. The CDR3 sequence is 15 residues long. V shed 5 bases and J shed 6 bases, with 18 bases lying between them. In germline, CDR1 is SGHAT, CDR2 FQNNGV. In nucleotides, the CDR3 is TGTGCCAGCAGCCGGACCTTAACAAGAGGGGATACGCAGTATTTT. Protein sequence: CASSRTLTRGDTQYF.

The chain couples TRBV5-1 to TRBJ1-1; D not resolved. Trimming took off 2 bases at V and 1 base at J, with 12 bases between the two ends. The germline V gene has CDR1 SGHRS and CDR2 YFSETQ. The CDR3 spans 15 residues. The CDR3 spells CASSFWGDTNTEAFF. CDR3 nucleotide sequence: TGCGCCAGCAGCTTTTGGGGTGATACGAACACTGAAGCTTTCTTT.

The rearrangement joins TRBV5-1 to TRBJ2-3; 7 bases fit TRBD2. CDR3 length: 15 amino acids. V lost 3 bases and J lost 0; bases outside the gene matches: 4. CDR1 SGHRS and CDR2 YFSETQ come from the germline V gene. The CDR3 sequence is CASSSSGPSTDTQYF. Written as DNA, the CDR3 is TGCGCCAGCAGCTCTAGCGGCCCTAGCACAGATACGCAGTATTTT.

The chain joins TRBV28 to TRBJ2-1; TRBD2 matches 8 bases. V lost 2 bases and J lost 4; bases outside the gene matches: 4. Per germline, CDR1 MDHEN and CDR2 SYDVKM. There are 15 residues in the CDR3. DNA for the CDR3: TGTGCCAGCAGTTTACTTAGCGGGGTTTACAATGAGCAGTTCTTC. This codes for CASSLLSGVYNEQFF.

J is TRBJ2-6 and V is TRBV10-3; D may be TRBD2 (6 bases). Germline CDR1 ENHRY, CDR2 SYGVKD. This CDR3 has 15 amino acids. Trimming stripped 8 bases from V and 0 bases from J, with 11 bases between. This CDR3 is CAIGGTLSGANVLTF. The CDR3 DNA reads as TGTGCCATCGGGGGGACTCTCTCTGGGGCCAACGTCCTGACTTTC.

The gene calls are TRBV6-5 and TRBJ2-3; D possibly corresponds to TRBD2 (7 bases). CDR3 length: 15 amino acids. Germline V gene sequence: CDR1 MNHEY, CDR2 SVGAGI. V was shortened by 8 bases and J by 7 bases, with 22 bases between the two germline ends. Here the CDR3 DNA reads TGTGCCAGCCGGAAGGGGGGGGTAGCGGCTTATACGCAGTATTTT. Translating gives CASRKGGVAAYTQYF.

The rearrangement links TRBV5-5 to TRBJ1-4; possibly TRBD1 for D (6 bases). CDR3 size: 18 residues. Trimming left V 2 bases short and J 0 bases short, with 17 bases between. Germline V gene data show CDR1 as SGHKS and CDR2 as YYEKEE (reference sequence). CDR3 DNA sequence: TGTGCCAGCAGCTTACGGCCATCCCAGGGGTCAACTAATGAAAAACTGTTTTTT. Its protein is CASSLRPSQGSTNEKLFF.

This clone was counted between two and nine times. The V gene is TRBV2, the J gene TRBJ1-4; D might be TRBD1 (5 bases). Trimming stripped 2 bases from V and 10 bases from J, with 14 bases between. Per germline, CDR1 SNHLY and CDR2 FYNNEI. The length of the CDR3 is 14 residues. CDR3 region: CASSESRLGGKLFF. The CDR3 DNA reads as TGTGCCAGCAGTGAATCCCGTTTGGGGGGAAAACTGTTTTTT.

V is TRBV18 and J is TRBJ2-7; 7 bases match TRBD1. J was trimmed by 2 bases and V by 0 bases; bases with no gene match: 1. The CDR3 has 14 amino acids. Germline CDR1 reads KGHSH; CDR2 reads LQKENI. CDR3 in amino acids: CASSPPTGPYEQYF. DNA of the CDR3: TGTGCCAGCTCACCACCGACAGGGCCCTACGAGCAGTACTTC.

V gene TRBV5-6 combines with J gene TRBJ1-2, with 10 bases matching TRBD1. The length of the CDR3 is 15 residues. V shed 4 bases and J 7 bases; nucleotides not matched to a gene: 10. The germline V gene has CDR1 SGHDT and CDR2 YYEEEE. The CDR3 DNA follows: TGTGCCAGCAGCCTCGGGACAGGGGCAAGCATTGGCTACACCTTC. This sequence encodes CASSLGTGASIGYTF.

CDR3: CASTGGGKLFF. DNA for the CDR3: TGTGCCAGCACCGGCGGGGGTAAACTGTTTTTT. The chain uses TRBV5-4 and TRBJ1-4, with D maybe TRBD1 (5 bases). The CDR3 loop spans 11 amino acids. The ends were cut back, 6 bases at V and 11 bases at J, with 11 bases in the middle. The germline gives CDR1 SGHNT, CDR2 YYREEE (reference sequence).

The chain recombines TRBV7-2 with TRBJ2-6; D gene unclear. This CDR3 comprises 15 residues. Trimming stripped 1 base from V and 0 bases from J, with 4 bases between. The germline V gene has CDR1 SGHTA and CDR2 FQGNSA. CDR3 bases: TGTGCCAGCAGCTTAGAACACTCTGGGGCCAACGTCCTGACTTTC. Translation gives CASSLEHSGANVLTF.

J is TRBJ1-3 and V is TRBV30; TRBD1 matches 8 bases. J was trimmed by 7 bases and V by 1 base; bases with no gene match: 6. Germline V CDR1 and CDR2: GTSNPN, SVGIG (reference sequence). The CDR3 covers 14 residues. CDR3 residues: CAWSGPGGSNTIYF. CDR3 DNA sequence: TGTGCCTGGAGTGGGCCAGGGGGCAGTAACACCATATATTTT.

This clone was counted a single time. The rearrangement joins TRBV7-7 to TRBJ2-2; unclear D gene. CDR3 length: 13 amino acids. V gave up 5 bases and J gave up 5 bases, with 9 bases separating them. CDR1 is SSHAT, CDR2 FNYEAQ, per germline (reference sequence). CDR3 bases: TGTGCCAGCAGCCGTGACGAAACCGGGGAGCTGTTTTTT. As protein: CASSRDETGELFF.

About this clone: One end of the junction fails to match germline, which may point to a read error. This sequence joins TRBV19 and TRBJ2-7, with 7 bases aligning to TRBD2. CDR1 LNHDA and CDR2 SQIVND come from the germline V gene (reference sequence). CDR3 size: 14 residues. The CDR3 loop reads CASSMRGSSYEQYF. The DNA for the CDR3 is TGTGCCAGCAGTATGCGGGGGAGCTCCTACGAGCAGTACTTC.

This sequence joins TRBV6-1 and TRBJ2-7; TRBD1 aligns across 11 bases. The CDR3 has 14 amino acids. Trimming at V came to 6 bases and at J to 3 bases, leaving 4 bases not matched to a gene. Germline values: CDR1 MNHNS, CDR2 SASEGT. CDR3 region: CASRKGTGGYEQYF. As DNA, the CDR3 is TGTGCCAGCAGGAAAGGGACAGGGGGCTACGAGCAGTACTTC.

V usage is TRBV9 and J usage is TRBJ1-5; D is possibly TRBD1 (5 bases). This CDR3 is built from 16 residues. Germline V gene lookup returns CDR1 SGDLS and CDR2 YYNGEE. V lost 3 bases and J lost 1, with 14 bases in between. The CDR3 DNA follows: TGTGCCAGCAGCGACGGGGGAGGGGAGAGCAATCAGCCCCAGCATTTT. Protein product: CASSDGGGESNQPQHF.

In this sample, this clone turned up a few times. The chain joins TRBV5-6 to TRBJ1-4; 8 nucleotides line up with TRBD1. V trimming: 4 bases; J trimming: 5 bases; junction bases outside the gene matches: 7. The CDR3 has 15 amino acids. CDR1 SGHDT and CDR2 YYEEEE come from the germline V gene. The CDR3 DNA follows: TGTGCCAGCAGCCAACGGACAGGGCGGAATGAAAAACTGTTTTTT. Residues: CASSQRTGRNEKLFF.